The rows below give T cell receptor beta chains drawn from one sample of a study of blood T cells in healthy people across ages. One entry per CDR3 protein, called by TCRdb with MiXCR from the 5' RACE reads. The sample lists hundreds of thousands of distinct CDR3 sequences, about 48% occurring once. Sequenced: blood. The receptors here all came from a man aged 25 to 40 in good health. Both conserved end residues are trimmed from each CDR3.

J gene	V gene	CDR3 protein
TRBJ2-1	TRBV20-1	SAPRQGGRAQF
TRBJ1-5	TRBV3-1	ASSQEGNQPQH
TRBJ1-4	TRBV20-1	SARRAGDEKLF
TRBJ2-3	TRBV6-4	ASSDSGGLDTQY
TRBJ2-1	TRBV11-2	ASSLYRSGGAYNEQF
TRBJ2-3	TRBV4-1	ASSQPIRSGPGSHTQY
TRBJ2-5	TRBV6-2/TRBV6-3	ASRLLREETQY
TRBJ2-1	TRBV11-2	VSSSTGTSFNEQF
TRBJ1-2	TRBV25-1	ASSARQYYGYT
TRBJ2-7	TRBV6-2/TRBV6-3	ASSSAFSEQY
TRBJ1-2	TRBV7-9	ASSLIQWDRGLNYGCT
TRBJ1-1	TRBV7-3	ASSPQGGGRTEAF
TRBJ2-4	TRBV3-1	ASSPSGQENIQY
TRBJ2-1	TRBV6-5	ASSSSGALYNEQF
.	TRBV6-2/TRBV6-3	ASSYSSQVSYEQY
TRBJ2-7	TRBV7-9	ASSFTLAGDPYEQY
TRBJ2-1	TRBV6-5	ASSYDPQDTNEQF
TRBJ2-3	TRBV28	ASSPLGQVNADTQY
TRBJ2-1	TRBV24-1	ATSSFTSSSYNEQF
TRBJ1-5	TRBV6-5	ASSYSRPRTGPNQPQH
TRBJ1-1	TRBV28	ASSHPTELNTEAF
TRBJ1-2	TRBV27	ASSWDMNYGYT
TRBJ1-6	TRBV20-1	SASWRAGINNSPLH
TRBJ2-1	TRBV10-3	AISESGTGSYNEQF
TRBJ2-7	TRBV6-2/TRBV6-3	ASSYVGLTYEQY
TRBJ2-3	TRBV20-1	SANRDRGVDTQY
TRBJ1-1	TRBV27	ASISTGGVIAEAF
TRBJ1-5	TRBV6-2/TRBV6-3	ASTQWTGGPYNQPQH
TRBJ1-1	TRBV6-5	ASTRDRDTEAF